The T cell receptor beta chain described here comes from a study of blood T cell repertoires in COVID-19. Overall study: Samples of COVID-19 (acute and convalescent) were obtained from the United States, Italy and Spain.

TCRdb's copy holds only in-frame clones and misses some; the assay was immunoSEQ multiplex PCR. The table lists under 85,000 clones, roughly 87% of them singletons, with nearly 5% in the top ten. The receptor was isolated from a woman of 80 years or more with active or convalescent COVID-19. The sample consisted of peripheral blood.

The CDR3 sequence is CASSPGAVDGYTF. The CDR3 DNA reads TGTGCCAGCAGCCCGGGAGCTGTAGATGGCTACACCTTC. The chain combines TRBV5-6 with TRBJ1-2; D call uncertain. CDR3 size: 13 residues. The germline V gene encodes CDR1 SGHDT and CDR2 YYEEEE. The V end lost 4 bases, the J end lost 6 bases, and 13 bases lay between the germline ends.